The rows below give T cell receptor beta chains drawn from one sample of a study of blood T cell repertoires in COVID-19. Clones were read by immunoSEQ multiplex PCR, and TCRdb kept only the in-frame ones, dropping some. The repertoire holds 120,000 or so clones, approximately 90% seen once, with over 3% in the top ten. Sequenced: peripheral blood. Receptors were obtained from a woman in her forties or fifties with acute or convalescent COVID-19. The CDR3 runs from the conserved cysteine through the conserved F or W. D genes are given only for firm matches. Clone size, where shown, is once, few, many, or a class for clones that have expanded.

>TRBV18|few|TRBD2|TRBJ2-7
TGTGCCAGCTCACCGGGGACTAGCTCCTACGAGCAGTACTTC
CASSPGTSSYEQYF
>TRBV6-5|NA|TRBD1|TRBJ2-3
TGTGCCAGCAGACAACCGGGACAGGGAACAGATACGCAGTATTTT
CASRQPGQGTDTQYF
>TRBV7-9|once|TRBD1|TRBJ1-1
TGTGCCAGCAGACCGGACAGGGGGCGATCGAACACTGAAGCTTTCTTT
CASRPDRGRSNTEAFF
>TRBV24-1|once|NA|TRBJ2-1
TGTGCCACCAGTGAGTCCGGGACTCTCAATGAGCAGTTCTTC
CATSESGTLNEQFF
>TRBV7-2|few|NA|TRBJ2-7
TGTGCCAGCAGCCCCCGAGGCAGGGGAGGGCGTTACGAGCAGTACTTC
CASSPRGRGGRYEQYF
>TRBV29-1|NA|TRBD1|TRBJ2-7
TGCAGCGCTGGGACAGGGTCAGCCCAGGGCGAGCAGTACTTC
CSAGTGSAQGEQYF
>TRBV19|NA|NA|TRBJ1-6
TGTGCCAGTACCGGACCCGGGACGGCGGGGAATTCACCCCTCCACTTT
CASTGPGTAGNSPLHF
>TRBV5-1|NA|NA|TRBJ2-5
TGCGCCAGCAGCTTGGGGGACTGGGCGGAGACCCAGTACTTC
CASSLGDWAETQYF
>TRBV3-1/TRBV3-2|NA|NA|TRBJ2-1
TGTGCCAGCAGACGCCCTGCGGGGGAGCAGTTCTTC
CASRRPAGEQFF
>TRBV6-1|NA|NA|TRBJ1-6
TGTGCCAGCAGTGAAGTCAGGGTTTCACCCCTCCACTTT
CASSEVRVSPLHF
>TRBV7-8|NA|NA|TRBJ2-5
TGTGCCAGCAGCCCAACCCGCAGATGGGAGACCCAGTACTTC
CASSPTRRWETQYF
>TRBV29-1|NA|NA|TRBJ2-7
TGCAGCGTTGTCAAAACAGGGCTGTACGAGCAGTACTTC
CSVVKTGLYEQYF
>TRBV4-1|NA|TRBD1|TRBJ2-7
TGCGCCAGCAGCCAAGATCTTGGCCCTGGGACAGCCTCCTACGAGCAGTACTTC
CASSQDLGPGTASYEQYF
>TRBV2|NA|NA|TRBJ1-4
TGTGCCAGCAGTACAGCCTCAACTAATGAAAAACTGTTTTTT
CASSTASTNEKLFF
>TRBV3-1/TRBV3-2|NA|NA|TRBJ2-5
TGTGCCAGCAGCCAAGGTTACAGGGAGACCCAGTACTTC
CASSQGYRETQYF
>TRBV5-1|once|TRBD1|TRBJ1-1
TGCGCCAGCAGCCCCAACAAGAAGACAGGGTCTAAGCGGCCCTTGAACACTGAAGCTTTCTTT
CASSPNKKTGSKRPLNTEAFF
>TRBV19|few|TRBD1|TRBJ2-7
TGTGCCAGTAGTATCCGTCTCACAGGGGCTTCGGACTTC
CASSIRLTGASDF
>TRBV19|few|TRBD2|TRBJ2-1
TGTGCCAGTAGACCGACTAGCGGGCGTTCGAGCTCCTACAATGAGCAGTTCTTC
CASRPTSGRSSSYNEQFF
>TRBV2|NA|NA|TRBJ2-7
TGTGCCAGCAGCCAAGGGTCAGGGGCCGAGCAGTACTTC
CASSQGSGAEQYF
>TRBV5-1|NA|NA|TRBJ1-1
TGCGCCAGCAGCTTGACAAGTAACACTGAAGCTTTCTTT
CASSLTSNTEAFF
>TRBV5-1|NA|TRBD2|TRBJ2-1
TGCGCCAGCACCGCTAGCGGGAGGTCATTTTTAGGCAATGAGCAGTTCTTC
CASTASGRSFLGNEQFF
>TRBV11-3|NA|TRBD2|TRBJ2-1
TGTGCCAGCAGCTTAGGGTCGGGAGGGGTGAAGGAGCAGTTCTTC
CASSLGSGGVKEQFF
>TRBV5-1|NA|TRBD2|TRBJ2-5
TGCGCCAGCAGCTTGGGCGGGACTAGTCCTCAAGAGACCCAGTACTTC
CASSLGGTSPQETQYF
>TRBV5-1|few|TRBD1|TRBJ1-6
TGCGCCAGCAGCTTTCGAGGGGGCGCAGGATTACCCCTCCACTTT
CASSFRGGAGLPLHF
>TRBV19|NA|NA|TRBJ1-1
TGTGCCAGTAGTATGTCGGGCGGGGGGGGTACGATGAACACTGAAGCTTTCTTT
CASSMSGGGGTMNTEAFF
>TRBV6-1|NA|TRBD2|TRBJ2-1
TGTGCCAGCAGTGAACGGGAGGGCCGAGGTGAGCAGTTCTTC
CASSEREGRGEQFF
>TRBV12-3/TRBV12-4|NA|NA|TRBJ1-6
TGTGCCAGCACCCTAACCGGGGATTCACCCCTCCACTTT
CASTLTGDSPLHF
>TRBV7-8|NA|NA|TRBJ1-3
TGTGCCAGCAGCTTAGGGACGGGGTTCTCTGGAAACACCATATATTTT
CASSLGTGFSGNTIYF
>TRBV6-6|NA|NA|TRBJ1-5
TGTGCCAGCGACAGGACAGCTTATAGCAATCAGCCCCAGCATTTT
CASDRTAYSNQPQHF
>TRBV15|NA|NA|TRBJ2-5
TGTGCCACCAGCAGAGATCTGGCGGGAAGAGAGACCCAGTACTTC
CATSRDLAGRETQYF
>TRBV30|NA|NA|TRBJ2-7
TGTGCCTGGAGTCCCCGCGCGAATCACGAGCAGTACTTC
CAWSPRANHEQYF
>TRBV18|NA|NA|TRBJ1-1
TGTGCCAGCTCACCAGACAGTTACACTGAAGCTTTCTTT
CASSPDSYTEAFF
>TRBV10-3|NA|NA|TRBJ1-4
TGTGCCATCAGAGCAGAGCGGTCGGGAGAAAAACTGTTTTTT
CAIRAERSGEKLFF
>TRBV27|NA|NA|TRBJ2-2
TGTGCCAGCAGTCCCCAGACTGTCGACACCGGGGAGCTGTTTTTT
CASSPQTVDTGELFF
>TRBV2|NA|NA|TRBJ2-5
TGTGCCAGCAGCCCACAACAAGAGACCCAGTACTTC
CASSPQQETQYF
>TRBV18|once|NA|TRBJ2-7
TGTGCCAGCTCCCTGAGCTCCTACGAGCAGTACTTC
CASSLSSYEQYF